Shown below are 21 T cell receptor beta chains from a single sample sequenced in a study of cytomegalovirus exposure and HLA in healthy donors. Vbeta (60) and Jbeta (13) primers were used in the PCR. Method: immunoSEQ multiplex PCR; TCRdb's copy keeps in-frame clones and lacks some. The data hold around 67,000 clones, with approximately 74% observed a single time. Sequenced sample: PBMCs. The origin of the receptors is a woman in her thirties in good health and CMV-seropositive.

This clone counts as medium-sized. The chain carries TRBV6-1 and TRBJ2-7; 11 nucleotides agree with TRBD2. The CDR3 is 15 residues long. After removal of 2 bases from V and 5 bases from J, the junction contained 5 bases not matched to a gene. Germline loops: CDR1 MNHNS, CDR2 SASEGT. CDR3 nucleotide sequence: TGTGCCAGCAGTGAAACTAGCGGGAGCTCTGACGAGCAGTACTTC. It encodes CASSETSGSSDEQYF.

V gene TRBV6-5 combines with J gene TRBJ2-3; D perhaps matches TRBD2 (5 bases). Germline V gene sequence: CDR1 MNHEY, CDR2 SVGAGI. The CDR3 runs to 15 residues. Trimming took off 5 bases at V and 2 bases at J, with 14 bases between the two ends. The chain's CDR3 is CASSRREHYTDTQYF. CDR3 DNA: TGTGCCAGCAGTCGCCGGGAACATTACACAGATACGCAGTATTTT.

The rearrangement uses TRBV9 and TRBJ2-1; 9 nucleotides line up with TRBD2. The CDR3 length is 15 residues. Looked up from germline, CDR1 is SGDLS and CDR2 is YYNGEE. Trimming took 0 bases from V and 4 from J; bases not matched to a gene: 2. Here the CDR3 reads CASSVDSGSYNEQFF. CDR3 bases: TGTGCCAGCAGCGTAGATAGCGGGAGTTACAATGAGCAGTTCTTC.

In this sample, this clone turned up a few times. The chain links TRBV6-5 to TRBJ1-1; D possibly corresponds to TRBD1 (5 bases). The CDR3 runs to 13 residues. V was pared by 3 bases and J by 4 bases, with 9 bases between. The germline CDR1 and CDR2 sequences are MNHEY and SVGAGI. The CDR3 nucleotides read TGTGCCAGCAGTTATCCGGGGGGCACTGAAGCTTTCTTT. Translation: CASSYPGGTEAFF.

In this sample, this clone turned up once. The J gene is TRBJ1-5, the V gene TRBV21-1; the D segment call TRBD1 is taken from the table without a DNA check. TRBV21-1 is assigned pseudogene status. This CDR3 is built from 16 residues. CDR3: CASSKGFLRHFQPQHF. The CDR3, as DNA: TGTGCCAGCAGCAAAGGATTTTTGAGACATTTTCAGCCCCAGCATTTT.

The chain employs TRBV30 and TRBJ1-6; D is possibly TRBD1 (5 bases). The germline V gene has CDR1 GTSNPN and CDR2 SVGIG (reference sequence). Trimming stripped 0 bases from V and 7 bases from J, with 16 bases between. CDR3 size: 16 residues. CDR3 in amino acids: CAWSVGGAGLNSPLHF. In nucleotides, the CDR3 is TGTGCCTGGAGTGTCGGAGGAGCGGGACTCAATTCACCCCTCCACTTT.

This chain uses TRBV29-1 with TRBJ2-1; a possible D gene is TRBD2 (5 bases). V was cut by 7 bases and J by 2 bases, with 12 bases left in between. Germline V CDR1 and CDR2: SQVTM, ANQGSEA. The CDR3 runs to 13 residues. CDR3 region: CSDGPRAYNEQFF. In DNA, the CDR3 is TGCAGCGATGGGCCGCGGGCCTACAATGAGCAGTTCTTC.

V usage is TRBV5-1 and J usage is TRBJ2-5, with D possibly TRBD2 on 5 matching bases. V lost 5 bases to trimming and J lost 2 bases, with 16 bases between them. Germline CDR1 and CDR2: SGHRS and YFSETQ. This CDR3 contains 15 residues. The CDR3 reads CASSKLRGEQETQYF. The CDR3 DNA is TGCGCCAGCAGTAAACTCCGGGGAGAACAAGAGACCCAGTACTTC.

There are a few counts of this clone. V gene TRBV6-6 combines with J gene TRBJ2-1, with 12 bases fitting TRBD2. V dropped 4 bases and J dropped 6; count of bases not matched to a gene: 7. The germline V gene encodes CDR1 MNHNY and CDR2 SVGAGI (reference sequence). The CDR3 contains 16 residues. Here the CDR3 DNA reads TGTGCCAGCAGTTCCCCCCCTAGCGGGAGGGCCAATGAGCAGTTCTTC. As protein: CASSSPPSGRANEQFF.

The genes are TRBV4-1 and TRBJ2-7, with D possibly matching TRBD1 (7 bases). From germline, CDR1 is MGHRA and CDR2 YSYEKL. The CDR3 covers 15 residues. Trimming took off 0 bases at V and 1 base at J, with 10 bases between the two ends. The CDR3 loop is CASSQDAGQSYEQYF. CDR3 bases: TGCGCCAGCAGCCAAGATGCGGGACAGTCCTACGAGCAGTACTTC.

The V and J genes are TRBV6-5 and TRBJ1-3; 7 nucleotides match TRBD1. This CDR3 has 15 residues. The germline V gene encodes CDR1 MNHEY and CDR2 SVGAGI. The junction had 12 bases not matched to a gene; V was cut back by 6 bases and J by 7 bases. The CDR3 loop reads CASSWGRGSRNTIYF. Written as DNA, the CDR3 is TGTGCCAGCAGCTGGGGCAGGGGGTCTCGGAACACCATATATTTT.

The V gene is TRBV5-1, the J gene TRBJ1-4; 11 bases are a match to TRBD1. V trimming: 6 bases; J trimming: 8 bases; junction bases outside the gene matches: 6. CDR1 and CDR2 from the germline V gene are SGHRS and YFSETQ. CDR3 length: 14 residues. The CDR3 nucleotides read TGCGCCAGCAAAGGACAGGGGGCAGGAGAAAAACTGTTTTTT. The encoded protein is CASKGQGAGEKLFF.

This chain joins TRBV7-2 and TRBJ1-2; D call uncertain. V was shortened by 1 base and J by 8 bases, with 11 bases between the two germline ends. Germline V gene lookup returns CDR1 SGHTA and CDR2 FQGNSA. CDR3 size: 13 residues. The CDR3 region is CASSLERGSGYTF. The CDR3, as DNA: TGTGCCAGCAGCTTAGAAAGAGGGAGCGGCTACACCTTC.

In its sample, this clone was seen a few times. The rearrangement uses TRBV19 and TRBJ2-5; possibly TRBD2 for D (6 bases). V was shortened by 3 bases and J by 3 bases, with 11 bases between the two germline ends. There are 14 residues in the CDR3. Germline CDR1 LNHDA, CDR2 SQIVND (reference sequence). The CDR3 nucleotides read TGTGCCAGTAGTATCATTGGCGGGAAAGAGACCCAGTACTTC. It translates to CASSIIGGKETQYF.

The rearrangement uses TRBV30 and TRBJ1-1; no reliable D call. The germline CDR1 and CDR2 sequences are GTSNPN and SVGIG (reference sequence). The CDR3 totals 13 residues. The germline V and J ends were trimmed by 2 bases and 6 bases, with 13 bases remaining between them. This CDR3 reads CAWSLWVGAEAFF. Written as DNA, the CDR3 is TGTGCCTGGAGTCTTTGGGTGGGAGCTGAAGCTTTCTTT.

In DNA, the CDR3 is TGCGCCAGCATGGCGGGAGGCACTGAAGCTTTCTTT. This codes for CASMAGGTEAFF. The chain links TRBV10-2 to TRBJ1-1; D call uncertain. Trimming left V 7 bases short and J 4 bases short, with 10 bases between. The CDR3 has 12 residues. From germline, CDR1 is WSHSY and CDR2 SAAADI.

The chain couples TRBV5-4 to TRBJ2-3; D is perhaps TRBD1 (6 bases). Germline V gene sequence: CDR1 SGHNT, CDR2 YYREEE (reference sequence). Trimming took off 4 bases at V and 0 bases at J, with 21 bases between the two ends. The CDR3 has 18 amino acids. The CDR3 protein is CASSLPSGGGTSTDTQYF. The CDR3 nucleotides read TGTGCCAGCAGCCTCCCTTCTGGGGGCGGTACTAGCACAGATACGCAGTATTTT.

This rearrangement joins TRBV6-1 to TRBJ1-2, with 9 bases fitting TRBD1. Losses at the gene ends were 1 base for V and 8 bases for J; bases not matched to a gene: 5. This CDR3 spans 14 amino acids. CDR1 is MNHNS and CDR2 is SASEGT in the germline V gene. CDR3 amino acids: CASSEGDREEGYTF. The DNA for the CDR3 is TGTGCCAGCAGTGAAGGGGACAGGGAGGAAGGCTACACCTTC.

The chain links TRBV6-5 to TRBJ2-3; 7 positions agree with TRBD2. V shed 6 bases and J 9 bases; nucleotides not matched to a gene: 6. Looked up from germline, CDR1 is MNHEY and CDR2 is SVGAGI. This CDR3 region has 12 residues. CDR3 DNA sequence: TGTGCCAGCAGATCGGGAGGACACACGCAGTATTTT. This encodes CASRSGGHTQYF.

This clone was detected once. The J gene is TRBJ1-2, the V gene TRBV30; D not certain. This CDR3 comprises 12 residues. From germline, CDR1 is GTSNPN and CDR2 SVGIG (reference sequence). The germline V and J ends were trimmed by 0 bases and 8 bases, with 10 bases remaining between them. CDR3 sequence reads: CAWSVSQLGYTF. The DNA of the CDR3 is TGTGCCTGGAGTGTATCGCAGTTAGGCTACACCTTC.

J is TRBJ2-5 and V is TRBV7-9; TRBD2 matches 9 bases. The CDR3 spans 15 residues. CDR1 and CDR2 (germline): SEHNR, FQNEAQ (reference sequence). V was pared by 1 base and J by 4 bases, with 4 bases of the junction left unmatched. The CDR3 loop is CASSLVGSGRETQYF. The CDR3 nucleotides read TGTGCCAGCAGCTTAGTAGGTAGCGGGAGAGAGACCCAGTACTTC.